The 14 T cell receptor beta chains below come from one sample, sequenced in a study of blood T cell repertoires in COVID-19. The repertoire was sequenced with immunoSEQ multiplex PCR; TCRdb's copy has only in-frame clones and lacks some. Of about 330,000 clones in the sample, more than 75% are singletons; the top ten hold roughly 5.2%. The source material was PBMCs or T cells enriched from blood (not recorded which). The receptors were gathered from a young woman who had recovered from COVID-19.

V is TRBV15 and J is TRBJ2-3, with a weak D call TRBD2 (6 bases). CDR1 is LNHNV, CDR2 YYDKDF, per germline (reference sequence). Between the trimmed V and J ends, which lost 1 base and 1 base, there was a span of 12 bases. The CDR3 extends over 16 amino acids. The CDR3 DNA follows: TGTGCCACCAGCAGAGCTGCGGGATCGGGCACAGATACGCAGTATTTT. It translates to CATSRAAGSGTDTQYF.

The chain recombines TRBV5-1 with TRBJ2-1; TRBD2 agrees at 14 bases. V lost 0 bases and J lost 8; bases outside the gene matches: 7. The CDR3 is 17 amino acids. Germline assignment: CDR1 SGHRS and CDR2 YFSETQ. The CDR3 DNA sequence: TGCGCCAGCAGCTTGGCCGGGACTAGCGGGGGAGGGCATGAGCAGTTCTTC. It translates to CASSLAGTSGGGHEQFF.

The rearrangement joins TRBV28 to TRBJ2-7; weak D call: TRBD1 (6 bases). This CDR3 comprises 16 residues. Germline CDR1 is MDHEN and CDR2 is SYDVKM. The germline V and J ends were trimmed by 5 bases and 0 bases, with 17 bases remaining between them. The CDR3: CASSKTGTISSYEQYF. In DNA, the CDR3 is TGTGCCAGCAGTAAAACCGGGACAATCAGCTCCTACGAGCAGTACTTC.

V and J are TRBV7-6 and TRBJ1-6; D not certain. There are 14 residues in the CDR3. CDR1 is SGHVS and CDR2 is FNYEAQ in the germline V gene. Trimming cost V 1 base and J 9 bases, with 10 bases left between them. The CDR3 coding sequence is TGTGCCAGCAGCTTAGGAGGGAACGGTTCACCCCTCCACTTT. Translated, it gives CASSLGGNGSPLHF.

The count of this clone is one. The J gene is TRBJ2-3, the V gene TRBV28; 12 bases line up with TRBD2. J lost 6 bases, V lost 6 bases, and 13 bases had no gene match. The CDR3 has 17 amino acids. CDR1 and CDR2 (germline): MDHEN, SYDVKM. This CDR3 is CASSLSPTSGGADTQYF. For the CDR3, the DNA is TGTGCCAGCAGCCTCTCCCCGACTAGCGGGGGAGCGGATACGCAGTATTTT.

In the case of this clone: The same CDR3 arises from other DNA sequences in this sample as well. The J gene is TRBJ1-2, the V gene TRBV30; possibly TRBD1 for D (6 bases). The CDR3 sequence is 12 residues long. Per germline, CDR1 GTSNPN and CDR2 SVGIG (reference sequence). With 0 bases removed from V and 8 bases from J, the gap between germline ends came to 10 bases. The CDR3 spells CAWSVWGGGYTF. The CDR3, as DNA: TGTGCCTGGAGTGTATGGGGGGGCGGCTACACCTTC.

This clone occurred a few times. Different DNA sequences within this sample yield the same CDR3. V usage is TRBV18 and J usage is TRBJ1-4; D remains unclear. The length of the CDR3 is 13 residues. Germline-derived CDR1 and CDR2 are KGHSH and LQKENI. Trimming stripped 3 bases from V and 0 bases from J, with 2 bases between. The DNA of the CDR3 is TGTGCCAGCTCACCCGCAACTAATGAAAAACTGTTTTTT. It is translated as CASSPATNEKLFF. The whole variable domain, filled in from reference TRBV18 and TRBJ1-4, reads NAGVMQNPRHLVRRRGQEARLRCSPMKGHSHVYWYRQLPEEGLKFMVYLQKENIIDESGMPKERFSAEFPKEGPSILRIQQVVRGDSAAYFCASSPATNEKLFFGSGTQLSVL.

The CDR3 here is CASSLFPDSNNEKLFF. CDR3 in DNA: TGTGCCAGCAGCCTTTTTCCGGACAGTAATAATGAAAAACTGTTTTTT. The chain uses TRBV14 and TRBJ1-4, with a tentative D call TRBD1 (6 bases). CDR1 and CDR2 (germline): SGHDN, FVKESK. The CDR3 contains 16 residues. Trimming removed 4 bases at V and 4 bases at J, with 16 bases between.

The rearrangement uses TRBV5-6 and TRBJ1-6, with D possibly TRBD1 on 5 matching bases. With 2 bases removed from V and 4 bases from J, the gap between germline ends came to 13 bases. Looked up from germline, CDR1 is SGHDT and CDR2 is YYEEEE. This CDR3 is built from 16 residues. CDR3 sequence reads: CASSLITPGYNSPLHF. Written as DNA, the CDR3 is TGTGCCAGCAGCTTAATAACCCCAGGGTATAATTCACCCCTCCACTTT.

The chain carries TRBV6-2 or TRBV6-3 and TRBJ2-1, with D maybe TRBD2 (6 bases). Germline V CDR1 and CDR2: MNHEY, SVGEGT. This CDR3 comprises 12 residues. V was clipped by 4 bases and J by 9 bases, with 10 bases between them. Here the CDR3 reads CASSSRLGEQFF. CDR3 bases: TGTGCCAGCAGTTCCCGACTAGGTGAGCAGTTCTTC.

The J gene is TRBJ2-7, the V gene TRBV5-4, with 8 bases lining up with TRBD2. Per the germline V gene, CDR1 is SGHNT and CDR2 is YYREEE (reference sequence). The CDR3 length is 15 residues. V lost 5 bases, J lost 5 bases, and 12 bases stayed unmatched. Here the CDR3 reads CASSPTSGLGDEQYF. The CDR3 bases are TGTGCCAGCAGTCCAACTAGCGGTCTCGGCGACGAGCAGTACTTC. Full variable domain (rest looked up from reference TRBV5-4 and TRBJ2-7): ETGVTQSPTHLIKTRGQQVTLRCSSQSGHNTVSWYQQALGQGPQFIFQYYREEENGRGNFPPRFSGLQFPNYSSELNVNALELDDSALYLCASSPTSGLGDEQYFGPGTRLTVT.

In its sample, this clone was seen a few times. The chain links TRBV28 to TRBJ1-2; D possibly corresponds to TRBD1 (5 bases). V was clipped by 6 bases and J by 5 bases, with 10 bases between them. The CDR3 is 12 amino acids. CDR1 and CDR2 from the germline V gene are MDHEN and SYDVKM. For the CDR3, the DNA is TGTGCCAGCAGGGGGGGTGGGTATGGCTACACCTTC. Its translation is CASRGGGYGYTF.

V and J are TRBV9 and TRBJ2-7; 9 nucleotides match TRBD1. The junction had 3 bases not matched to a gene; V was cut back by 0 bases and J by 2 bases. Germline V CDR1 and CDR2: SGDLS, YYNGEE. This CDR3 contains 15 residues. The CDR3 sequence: CASSVETGGTYEQYF. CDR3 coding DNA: TGTGCCAGCAGCGTAGAGACAGGGGGGACCTACGAGCAGTACTTC.

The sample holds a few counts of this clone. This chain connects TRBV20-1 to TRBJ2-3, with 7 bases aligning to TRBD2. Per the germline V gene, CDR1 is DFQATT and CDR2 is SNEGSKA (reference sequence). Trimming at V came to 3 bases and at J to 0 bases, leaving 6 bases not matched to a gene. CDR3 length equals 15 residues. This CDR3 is CSASATSASTDTQYF. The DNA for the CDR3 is TGCAGTGCTAGTGCCACTAGCGCTAGCACAGATACGCAGTATTTT.